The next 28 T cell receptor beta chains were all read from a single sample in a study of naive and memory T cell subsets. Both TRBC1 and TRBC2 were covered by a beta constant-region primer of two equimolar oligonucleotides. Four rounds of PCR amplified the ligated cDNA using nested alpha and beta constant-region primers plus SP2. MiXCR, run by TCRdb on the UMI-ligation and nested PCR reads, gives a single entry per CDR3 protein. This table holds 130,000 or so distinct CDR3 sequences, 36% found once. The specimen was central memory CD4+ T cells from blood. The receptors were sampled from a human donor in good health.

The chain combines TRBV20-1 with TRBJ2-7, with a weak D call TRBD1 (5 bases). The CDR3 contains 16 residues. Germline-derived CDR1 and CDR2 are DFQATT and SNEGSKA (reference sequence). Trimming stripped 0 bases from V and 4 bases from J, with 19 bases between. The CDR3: CSARDKGKRVGYEQYF. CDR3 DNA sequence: TGCAGTGCTAGAGATAAGGGGAAACGGGTGGGGTACGAGCAGTACTTC.

CDR3 sequence (DNA): TGTGCCAGCTCACCCTCTGAGTTGGTCGATACGCAGTATTTT. It encodes CASSPSELVDTQYF. This chain connects TRBV18 to TRBJ2-3; D is undetermined. V dropped 3 bases and J dropped 6 bases, with 13 bases sitting between them. The CDR3 is made up of 14 amino acids. Looked up from germline, CDR1 is KGHSH and CDR2 is LQKENI. The variable domain in full, completed from reference TRBV18 and TRBJ2-3, reads NAGVMQNPRHLVRRRGQEARLRCSPMKGHSHVYWYRQLPEEGLKFMVYLQKENIIDESGMPKERFSAEFPKEGPSILRIQQVVRGDSAAYFCASSPSELVDTQYFGPGTRLTVL.

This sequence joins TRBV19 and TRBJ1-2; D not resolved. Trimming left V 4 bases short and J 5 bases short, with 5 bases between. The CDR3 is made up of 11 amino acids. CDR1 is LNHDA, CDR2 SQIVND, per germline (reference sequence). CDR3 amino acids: CASSSGYGYTF. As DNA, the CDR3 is TGTGCCAGTAGTAGTGGATATGGCTACACCTTC.

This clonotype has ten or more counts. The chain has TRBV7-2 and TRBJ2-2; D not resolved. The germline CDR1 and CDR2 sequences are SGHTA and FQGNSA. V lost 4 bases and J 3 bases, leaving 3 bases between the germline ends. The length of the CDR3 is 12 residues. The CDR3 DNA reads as TGTGCCAGCAGCTGGTACACCGGGGAGCTGTTTTTT. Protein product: CASSWYTGELFF.

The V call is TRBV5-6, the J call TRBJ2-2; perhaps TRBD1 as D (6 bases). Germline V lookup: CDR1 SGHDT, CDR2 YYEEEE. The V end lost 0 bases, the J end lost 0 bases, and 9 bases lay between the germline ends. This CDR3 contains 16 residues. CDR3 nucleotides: TGTGCCAGCAGCTTGGAGACAGGAACGAACACCGGGGAGCTGTTTTTT. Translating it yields CASSLETGTNTGELFF.

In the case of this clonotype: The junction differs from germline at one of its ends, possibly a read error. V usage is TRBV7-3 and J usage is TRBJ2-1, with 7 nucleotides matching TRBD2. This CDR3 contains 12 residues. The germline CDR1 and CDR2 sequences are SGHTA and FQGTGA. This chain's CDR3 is CASSYTAGTVHF. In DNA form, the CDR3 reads TGTGCCAGCAGTTACACAGCGGGAACCGTCCACTTC.

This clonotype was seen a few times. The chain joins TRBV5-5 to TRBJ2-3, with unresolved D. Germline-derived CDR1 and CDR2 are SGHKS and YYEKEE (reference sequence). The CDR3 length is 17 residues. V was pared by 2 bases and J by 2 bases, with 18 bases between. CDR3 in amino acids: CASSFRNTRSITDTQYF. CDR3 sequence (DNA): TGTGCCAGCAGCTTCAGAAATACACGGTCCATCACAGATACGCAGTATTTT.

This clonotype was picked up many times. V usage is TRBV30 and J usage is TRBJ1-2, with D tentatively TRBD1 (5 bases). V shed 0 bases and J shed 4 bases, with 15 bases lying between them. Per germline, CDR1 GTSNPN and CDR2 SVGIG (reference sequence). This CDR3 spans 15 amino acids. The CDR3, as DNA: TGTGCCTGGAGTGTACTTAGGGGAACCCTCTATGGCTACACCTTC. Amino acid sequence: CAWSVLRGTLYGYTF.

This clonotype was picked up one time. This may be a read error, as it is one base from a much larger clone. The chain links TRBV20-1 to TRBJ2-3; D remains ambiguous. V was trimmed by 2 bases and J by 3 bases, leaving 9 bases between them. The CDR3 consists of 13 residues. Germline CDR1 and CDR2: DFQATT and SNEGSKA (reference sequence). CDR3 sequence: CSARLYNTDTQYF. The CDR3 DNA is TGCAGTGCTAGACTGTATAATACAGATACGCAGTATTTT.

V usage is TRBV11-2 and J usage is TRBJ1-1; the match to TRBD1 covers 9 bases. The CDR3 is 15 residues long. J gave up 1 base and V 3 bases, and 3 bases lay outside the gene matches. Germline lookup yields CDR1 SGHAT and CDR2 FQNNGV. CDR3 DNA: TGTGCCAGCAGCTTGATGGGACAGGGGAACACTGAAGCTTTCTTT. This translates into CASSLMGQGNTEAFF. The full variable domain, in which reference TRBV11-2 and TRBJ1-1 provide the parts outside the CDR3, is EAGVAQSPRYKIIEKRQSVAFWCNPISGHATLYWYQQILGQGPKLLIQFQNNGVVDDSQLPKDRFSAERLKGVDSTLKIQPAKLEDSAVYLCASSLMGQGNTEAFFGQGTRLTVV.

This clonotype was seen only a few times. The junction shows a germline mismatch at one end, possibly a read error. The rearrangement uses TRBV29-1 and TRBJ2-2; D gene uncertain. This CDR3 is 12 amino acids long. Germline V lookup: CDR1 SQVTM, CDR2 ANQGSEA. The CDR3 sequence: CSVQDRPWELFF. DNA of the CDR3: TGCAGCGTTCAAGACCGCCCGTGGGAGCTGTTTTTT.

CDR3 sequence: CSAREREGYTGELFF. DNA for the CDR3: TGCAGTGCTAGGGAGCGGGAGGGCTACACCGGGGAGCTGTTTTTT. The V and J genes are TRBV20-1 and TRBJ2-2, with TRBD2 matching 10 bases. The CDR3 has 15 residues. The V gene end was trimmed by 3 bases and the J gene end by 3 bases; junction bases not matched to a gene: 4. CDR1 and CDR2 from the germline V gene are DFQATT and SNEGSKA (reference sequence).

The CDR3 nucleotides are TGTGCCAGTAGTATAAGGACAGCGGGAGGTGATACGCAGTATTTT. Translated, it gives CASSIRTAGGDTQYF. The V call is TRBV19, the J call TRBJ2-3, with 9 bases fitting TRBD2. This CDR3 is 15 amino acids long. With 2 bases clipped from V and 6 bases from J, the junction kept 6 bases outside the gene matches. CDR1 is LNHDA, CDR2 SQIVND, per germline (reference sequence).

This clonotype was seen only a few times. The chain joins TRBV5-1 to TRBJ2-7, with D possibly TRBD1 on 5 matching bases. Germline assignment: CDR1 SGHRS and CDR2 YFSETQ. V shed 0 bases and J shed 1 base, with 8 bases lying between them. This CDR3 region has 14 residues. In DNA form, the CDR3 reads TGCGCCAGCAGCTTGGACAGGAGATCCTACGAGCAGTACTTC. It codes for CASSLDRRSYEQYF.

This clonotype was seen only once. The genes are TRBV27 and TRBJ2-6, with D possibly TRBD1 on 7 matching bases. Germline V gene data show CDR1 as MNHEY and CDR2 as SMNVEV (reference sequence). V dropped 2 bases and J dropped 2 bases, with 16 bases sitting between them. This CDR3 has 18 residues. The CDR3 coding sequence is TGTGCCAGCAGTTTAATAGCGGCAGGGGGAGCTGGGGCCAACGTCCTGACTTTC. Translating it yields CASSLIAAGGAGANVLTF.

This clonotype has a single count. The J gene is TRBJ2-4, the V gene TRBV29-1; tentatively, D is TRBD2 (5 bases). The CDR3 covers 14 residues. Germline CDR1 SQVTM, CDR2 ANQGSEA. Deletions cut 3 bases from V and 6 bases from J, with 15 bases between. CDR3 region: CSVDGRGLGNIQYF. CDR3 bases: TGCAGCGTTGACGGCCGGGGTTTGGGAAACATTCAGTACTTC.

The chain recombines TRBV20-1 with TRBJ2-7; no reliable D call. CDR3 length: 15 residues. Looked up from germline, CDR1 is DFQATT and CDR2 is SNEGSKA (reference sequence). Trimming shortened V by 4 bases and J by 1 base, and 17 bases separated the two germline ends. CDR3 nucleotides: TGCAGTGCTAATGCTAGGACGGGCGAATCCTACGAGCAGTACTTC. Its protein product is CSANARTGESYEQYF.

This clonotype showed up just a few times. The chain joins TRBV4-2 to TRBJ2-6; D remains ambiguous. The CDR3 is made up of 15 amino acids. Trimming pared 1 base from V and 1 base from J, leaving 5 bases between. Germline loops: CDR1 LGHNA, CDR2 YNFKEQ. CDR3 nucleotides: TGTGCCAGCAGCCAAGGAGGATCTGGGGCCAACGTCCTGACTTTC. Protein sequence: CASSQGGSGANVLTF.

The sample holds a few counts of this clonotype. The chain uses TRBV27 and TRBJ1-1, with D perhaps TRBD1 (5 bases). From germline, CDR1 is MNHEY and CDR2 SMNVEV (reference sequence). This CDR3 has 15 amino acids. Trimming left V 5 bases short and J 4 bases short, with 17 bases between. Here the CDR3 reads CASSRDLGGATEAFF. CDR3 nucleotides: TGTGCCAGCAGTCGTGATTTGGGGGGTGCCACTGAAGCTTTCTTT.

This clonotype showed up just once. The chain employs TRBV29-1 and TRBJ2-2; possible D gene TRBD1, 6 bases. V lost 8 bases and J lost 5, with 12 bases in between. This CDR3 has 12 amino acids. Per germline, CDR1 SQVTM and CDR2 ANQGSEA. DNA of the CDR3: TGCAGCTACAGGGTGGGGACCGGGGAGCTGTTTTTT. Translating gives CSYRVGTGELFF.

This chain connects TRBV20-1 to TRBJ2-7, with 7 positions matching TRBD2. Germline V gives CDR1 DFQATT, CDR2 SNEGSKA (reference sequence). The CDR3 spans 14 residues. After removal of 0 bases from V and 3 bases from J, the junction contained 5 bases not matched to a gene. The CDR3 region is CSARDRDYLYEQYF. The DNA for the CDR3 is TGCAGTGCTAGAGATAGGGACTACCTCTACGAGCAGTACTTC.

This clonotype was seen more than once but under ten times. The CDR3 DNA sequence: TGTGCCACCAGTGATGCCCCGAACACTGAAGCTTTCTTT. Translated: CATSDAPNTEAFF. The gene calls are TRBV24-1 and TRBJ1-1; D unresolved. CDR1 and CDR2 from the germline V gene are KGHDR and SFDVKD. The CDR3 consists of 13 residues. Trimming took off 3 bases at V and 1 base at J, with 5 bases between the two ends.

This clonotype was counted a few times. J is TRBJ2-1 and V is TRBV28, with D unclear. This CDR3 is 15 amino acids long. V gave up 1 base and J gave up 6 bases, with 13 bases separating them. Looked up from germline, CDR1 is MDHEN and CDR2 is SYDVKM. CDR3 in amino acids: CASSLYFPTGNEQFF. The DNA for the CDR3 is TGTGCCAGCAGTTTATATTTCCCGACCGGCAATGAGCAGTTCTTC. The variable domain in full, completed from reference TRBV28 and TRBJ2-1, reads DVKVTQSSRYLVKRTGEKVFLECVQDMDHENMFWYRQDPGLGLRLIYFSYDVKMKEKGDIPEGYSVSREKKERFSLILESASTNQTSMYLCASSLYFPTGNEQFFGPGTRLTVL.

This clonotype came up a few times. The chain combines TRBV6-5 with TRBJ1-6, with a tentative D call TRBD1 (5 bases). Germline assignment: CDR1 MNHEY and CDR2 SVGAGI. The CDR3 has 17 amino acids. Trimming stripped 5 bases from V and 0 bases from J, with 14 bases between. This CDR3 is CASSGRDPSSYNSPLHF. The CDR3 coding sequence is TGTGCCAGCAGTGGCCGGGACCCGAGCTCCTATAATTCACCCCTCCACTTT.

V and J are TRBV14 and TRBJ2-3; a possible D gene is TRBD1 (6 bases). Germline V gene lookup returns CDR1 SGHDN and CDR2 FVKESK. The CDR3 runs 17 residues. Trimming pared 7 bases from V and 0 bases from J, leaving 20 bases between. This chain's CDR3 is CASNPSGQPYSTDTQYF. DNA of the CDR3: TGTGCCAGCAATCCCTCAGGACAGCCCTATAGCACAGATACGCAGTATTTT. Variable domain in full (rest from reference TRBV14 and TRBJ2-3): EAGVTQFPSHSVIEKGQTVTLRCDPISGHDNLYWYRRVMGKEIKFLLHFVKESKQDESGMPNNRFLAERTGGTYSTLKVQPAELEDSGVYFCASNPSGQPYSTDTQYFGPGTRLTVL.

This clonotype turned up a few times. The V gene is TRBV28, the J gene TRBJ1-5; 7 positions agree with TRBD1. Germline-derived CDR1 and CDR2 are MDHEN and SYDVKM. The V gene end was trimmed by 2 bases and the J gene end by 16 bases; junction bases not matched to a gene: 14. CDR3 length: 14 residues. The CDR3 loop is CASSLGTAGRRYHF. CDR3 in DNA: TGTGCCAGCAGTTTAGGGACAGCGGGAAGGAGGTATCATTTT.

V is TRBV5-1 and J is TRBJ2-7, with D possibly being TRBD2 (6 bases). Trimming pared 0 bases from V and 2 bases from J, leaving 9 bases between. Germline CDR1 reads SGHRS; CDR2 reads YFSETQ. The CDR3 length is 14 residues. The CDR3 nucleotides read TGCGCCAGCAGCTTGGCGGCTAGCGCCTACGAGCAGTACTTC. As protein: CASSLAASAYEQYF.

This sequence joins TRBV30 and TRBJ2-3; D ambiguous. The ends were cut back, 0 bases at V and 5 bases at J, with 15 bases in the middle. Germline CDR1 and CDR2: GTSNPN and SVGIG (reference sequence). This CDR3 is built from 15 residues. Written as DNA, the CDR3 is TGTGCCTGGAGTGTTTTAGGTCAGAGTAAAGATACGCAGTATTTT. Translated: CAWSVLGQSKDTQYF.